This passage covers 21 T cell receptor beta chains from one sample sequenced in a study of T cell repertoires in cytomegalovirus infection. TCRdb called the reads again in MiXCR, with one record for every CDR3 protein. The data show some 350,000 distinct CDR3 sequences, just under 35% seen once. These receptors' targets are unknown. The sample in question was cultured PBMCs, obtained from culture after CMV antigen stimulation. The source of these receptors is a human donor in good health (CMV status not recorded). Some clones in this sample may be carry-over from other donors' samples.

The chain carries TRBV7-2 and TRBJ2-1; 7 bases agree with TRBD2. The CDR3 loop spans 17 amino acids. Germline lookup yields CDR1 SGHTA and CDR2 FQGNSA. The ends lost 3 bases at V and 0 bases at J; junction bases unmatched: 8. The CDR3 is CASSFQRGPYSYNEQFF. The CDR3 region has the DNA TGTGCCAGCAGCTTCCAGCGGGGCCCCTACTCCTACAATGAGCAGTTCTTC. Full variable domain (outside the CDR3, taken from reference TRBV7-2 and TRBJ2-1): GAGVSQSPSNKVTEKGKDVELRCDPISGHTALYWYRQSLGQGLEFLIYFQGNSAPDKSGLPSDRFSAERTGGSVSTLTIQRTQQEDSAVYLCASSFQRGPYSYNEQFFGPGTRLTVL.

The J gene is TRBJ2-7, the V gene TRBV4-1, with 7 bases fitting TRBD2. CDR1 and CDR2 from the germline V gene are MGHRA and YSYEKL. V was clipped by 4 bases and J by 3 bases; unmatched bases: 9. The CDR3 runs to 15 residues. The chain's CDR3 is CASSRDNAGVYEQYF. CDR3 sequence (DNA): TGCGCCAGCAGCCGAGATAACGCGGGAGTCTACGAGCAGTACTTC.

The chain couples TRBV4-3 to TRBJ2-1; no definite D call. The CDR3 totals 15 residues. With 0 bases removed from V and 3 bases from J, the gap between germline ends came to 9 bases. Germline loops: CDR1 LGHNA, CDR2 YSLEER. In nucleotides, the CDR3 is TGCGCCAGCAGCCAAGATTTTTACAACTACAATGAGCAGTTCTTC. This codes for CASSQDFYNYNEQFF.

This clonotype has a handful of counts. The genes are TRBV7-6 and TRBJ2-7, with 7 bases identical to TRBD1. Germline trimming cut 5 bases from V and 3 bases from J; bases unmatched to any gene: 10. From germline, CDR1 is SGHVS and CDR2 FNYEAQ. This CDR3 contains 15 residues. The CDR3, as DNA: TGTGCCAGCAGCCCTGGGACAGCCGCAAACTACGAGCAGTACTTC. Amino acid sequence: CASSPGTAANYEQYF.

V and J are TRBV7-2 and TRBJ2-2; the D gene is possibly TRBD1 (6 bases). Looked up from germline, CDR1 is SGHTA and CDR2 is FQGNSA. CDR3 length: 13 amino acids. Trimming took 4 bases from V and 6 from J, leaving 9 bases between them. The CDR3: CASSSSGAGELFF. The CDR3 bases are TGTGCCAGCAGCTCATCAGGGGCCGGGGAGCTGTTTTTT.

This clonotype was counted a few times. The chain recombines TRBV6-1 with TRBJ2-4; D unresolved. Germline V lookup: CDR1 MNHNS, CDR2 SASEGT. Trimming cost V 1 base and J 0 bases, with 10 bases left between them. CDR3 length: 16 amino acids. As DNA, the CDR3 is TGTGCCAGCAGTGAAGAACCGCCGCTAGCCAAAAACATTCAGTACTTC. It encodes CASSEEPPLAKNIQYF.

This clonotype has more than one count but fewer than ten. The chain has TRBV7-2 and TRBJ2-3; 11 positions match TRBD2. The J segment lost 4 bases and the V segment lost 6 bases, leaving 18 bases of the junction unmatched. The CDR3 runs 19 residues. Germline CDR1 SGHTA, CDR2 FQGNSA. The CDR3 loop is CASSSRPGASGGRPDTQYF. DNA of the CDR3: TGTGCCAGCAGTTCAAGGCCAGGGGCTAGCGGGGGGAGGCCAGATACGCAGTATTTT.

This clonotype came up a few times. The chain recombines TRBV19 with TRBJ2-5; the match to TRBD2 covers 7 bases. The CDR3 contains 14 residues. The V gene end was trimmed by 3 bases and the J gene end by 2 bases; junction bases not matched to a gene: 3. Germline V gives CDR1 LNHDA, CDR2 SQIVND (reference sequence). The CDR3 spells CASSIGTNQETQYF. For the CDR3, the DNA is TGTGCCAGTAGTATTGGGACTAATCAAGAGACCCAGTACTTC.

This rearrangement joins TRBV4-3 to TRBJ1-5, with 7 bases matching TRBD1. J lost 5 bases, V lost 3 bases, and 4 bases had no gene match. From germline, CDR1 is LGHNA and CDR2 YSLEER. The CDR3 is 14 amino acids. The CDR3 sequence is CASSHTDRDQPQHF. The CDR3 nucleotides are TGCGCCAGCAGCCACACCGACAGGGATCAGCCCCAGCATTTT.

The chain is built from TRBV20-1 and TRBJ1-6, with D maybe TRBD1 (6 bases). The CDR3 totals 13 residues. The ends were cut back, 6 bases at V and 13 bases at J, with 19 bases in the middle. Germline CDR1 reads DFQATT; CDR2 reads SNEGSKA (reference sequence). The CDR3 DNA reads as TGCAGTGCAGAACAGGGACCGCCGTACCCCCTCCACTTT. This sequence encodes CSAEQGPPYPLHF.

The chain joins TRBV28 to TRBJ2-3, with TRBD2 matching over 12 bases. CDR1 and CDR2 (germline): MDHEN, SYDVKM. V trimming: 6 bases; J trimming: 4 bases; junction bases outside the gene matches: 8. The CDR3 runs to 16 residues. CDR3 residues: CASRGGTSGLSDTQYF. In DNA, the CDR3 is TGTGCCAGCAGGGGGGGGACTAGCGGGCTCTCAGATACGCAGTATTTT.

The chain has TRBV27 and TRBJ1-1; the D is unclear. The CDR3 covers 13 residues. V was cut by 6 bases and J by 5 bases, with 13 bases left in between. The V gene's germline CDR1 is MNHEY and CDR2 SMNVEV (reference sequence). Here the CDR3 DNA reads TGTGCCAGCAGGGACGGAGGGAGAACTGAAGCTTTCTTT. Its translation is CASRDGGRTEAFF.

The table lists this clonotype with a few counts. This sequence joins TRBV2 and TRBJ2-5; D gene unclear. Germline V gene data show CDR1 as SNHLY and CDR2 as FYNNEI. The CDR3 totals 13 residues. The V gene lost 1 base and the J gene lost 3 bases, with 6 bases spanning the gap. The CDR3 DNA is TGTGCCAGCAGTGAAGGGGTTAAAGAGACCCAGTACTTC. Protein product: CASSEGVKETQYF.

This rearrangement joins TRBV5-4 to TRBJ1-5; TRBD1 agrees at 7 bases. The CDR3 sequence is 15 residues long. The germline gives CDR1 SGHNT, CDR2 YYREEE (reference sequence). The V segment lost 0 bases and the J segment 4 bases; nucleotides outside the gene matches: 4. The CDR3 DNA reads TGTGCCAGCAGCTTGGATGGGACAGCTAATCAGCCCCAGCATTTT. It encodes CASSLDGTANQPQHF.

The chain is built from TRBV7-2 and TRBJ1-2; D call uncertain. Germline CDR1 reads SGHTA; CDR2 reads FQGNSA. The CDR3 sequence is 15 residues long. Trimming cost V 1 base and J 8 bases, with 17 bases left between them. The CDR3 nucleotides read TGTGCCAGCAGCTTAGATCGGGCGGCACAGCGGGGCTACACCTTC. Encoded protein: CASSLDRAAQRGYTF.

In its sample, this clonotype was seen many times. The V call is TRBV7-2, the J call TRBJ2-3; D gene unclear. The length of the CDR3 is 15 residues. Germline CDR1 and CDR2: SGHTA and FQGNSA. Trimming pared 5 bases from V and 2 bases from J, leaving 14 bases between. CDR3 DNA: TGTGCCAGCAGCCTGTCGGGCGCTGACACAGATACGCAGTATTTT. It encodes CASSLSGADTDTQYF. Combining the CDR3 with reference TRBV7-2 and TRBJ2-3 gives the whole variable domain GAGVSQSPSNKVTEKGKDVELRCDPISGHTALYWYRQSLGQGLEFLIYFQGNSAPDKSGLPSDRFSAERTGGSVSTLTIQRTQQEDSAVYLCASSLSGADTDTQYFGPGTRLTVL.

The chain has TRBV5-6 and TRBJ1-2; no firm D call. V shed 1 base and J shed 3 bases, with 10 bases lying between them. Germline loops: CDR1 SGHDT, CDR2 YYEEEE. The CDR3 runs to 14 residues. CDR3 residues: CASSLPPADYGYTF. In DNA form, the CDR3 reads TGTGCCAGCAGCTTGCCCCCCGCCGACTATGGCTACACCTTC. The whole variable domain, filled in from reference TRBV5-6 and TRBJ1-2, reads DAGVTQSPTHLIKTRGQQVTLRCSPKSGHDTVSWYQQALGQGPQFIFQYYEEEERQRGNFPDRFSGHQFPNYSSELNVNALLLGDSALYLCASSLPPADYGYTFGSGTRLTVV.

The chain carries TRBV7-2 and TRBJ2-7; D is undetermined. CDR1 SGHTA and CDR2 FQGNSA come from the germline V gene. V shed 1 base and J shed 0 bases, with 10 bases lying between them. There are 15 residues in the CDR3. CDR3 coding DNA: TGTGCCAGCAGCTTAGGCGCTTATGCCTCCTACGAGCAGTACGTC. Amino acids: CASSLGAYASYEQYV.

The rearrangement joins TRBV28 to TRBJ2-1, with 7 positions matching TRBD2. V lost 4 bases, J lost 9 bases, and 15 bases stayed unmatched. The CDR3 runs 16 residues. From germline, CDR1 is MDHEN and CDR2 SYDVKM. DNA for the CDR3: TGTGCCAGCAGTTCCCCGGCCGCGGGAGAAATTAGTGAGCAGTTCTTC. Translation gives CASSSPAAGEISEQFF.

The chain uses TRBV5-1 and TRBJ2-7; D possibly corresponds to TRBD1 (5 bases). There are 15 residues in the CDR3. Germline V lookup: CDR1 SGHRS, CDR2 YFSETQ. Trimming shortened V by 4 bases and J by 3 bases, and 17 bases separated the two germline ends. CDR3: CASSPGQTTYYEQYF. In DNA, the CDR3 is TGCGCCAGCAGCCCTGGACAAACTACATACTACGAGCAGTACTTC.

The rearrangement links TRBV2 to TRBJ1-2; unclear D gene. The germline V gene encodes CDR1 SNHLY and CDR2 FYNNEI. Trimming pared 5 bases from V and 4 bases from J, leaving 17 bases between. The CDR3 is 15 residues long. CDR3 sequence reads: CASSIGLIKGYGYTF. CDR3 coding DNA: TGTGCCAGCAGTATCGGACTTATAAAAGGCTATGGCTACACCTTC.